Listed here are 2 T cell receptor beta chains from one sample, sequenced in a study of OX40 agonist ivuxolimab in advanced cancers. Profiling relied on immunoSEQ multiplex PCR, and the TCRdb table lists in-frame clones only, not all of them. The sample consists of fewer than 15,000 clones, about 85% of them appearing once. The sample consisted of CD4+ or CD8+ T cells sorted from blood, taken in a trial of the OX40 agonist ivuxolimab. Receptors were obtained from an adult with an advanced solid tumor such as melanoma, head and neck, liver or kidney cancer.

The J gene is TRBJ1-2, the V gene TRBV29-1, with a weak D call TRBD1 (5 bases). Germline CDR1 and CDR2: SQVTM and ANQGSEA. V was shortened by 3 bases and J by 3 bases, with 8 bases between the two germline ends. The CDR3 extends over 12 amino acids. The CDR3 DNA reads TGCAGCGTTGAGGGGGTGGACTATGGCTACACCTTC. This gives the protein CSVEGVDYGYTF.

The V and J genes are TRBV15 and TRBJ1-1; the D gene is possibly TRBD1 (6 bases). Germline loops: CDR1 LNHNV, CDR2 YYDKDF (reference sequence). The germline V and J ends were trimmed by 1 base and 4 bases, with 19 bases remaining between them. This CDR3 is built from 17 residues. For the CDR3, the DNA is TGTGCCACCAGCAGAGGTAATAGGGGGGAGCTGGGCACTGAAGCTTTCTTT. Translated: CATSRGNRGELGTEAFF.